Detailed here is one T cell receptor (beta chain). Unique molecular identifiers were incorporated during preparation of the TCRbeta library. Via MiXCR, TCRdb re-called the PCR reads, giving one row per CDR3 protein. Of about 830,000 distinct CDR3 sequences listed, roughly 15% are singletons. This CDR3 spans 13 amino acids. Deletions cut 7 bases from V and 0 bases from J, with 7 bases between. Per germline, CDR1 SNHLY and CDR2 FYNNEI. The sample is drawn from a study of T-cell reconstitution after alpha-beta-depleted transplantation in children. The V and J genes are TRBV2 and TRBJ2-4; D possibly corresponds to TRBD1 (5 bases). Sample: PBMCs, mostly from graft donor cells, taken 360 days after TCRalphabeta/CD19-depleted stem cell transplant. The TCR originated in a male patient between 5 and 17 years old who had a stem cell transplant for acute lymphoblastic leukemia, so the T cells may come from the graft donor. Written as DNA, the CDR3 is TGTGCCAGCAAGACAGTAGCCAAAAACATTCAGTACTTC. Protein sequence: CASKTVAKNIQYF.